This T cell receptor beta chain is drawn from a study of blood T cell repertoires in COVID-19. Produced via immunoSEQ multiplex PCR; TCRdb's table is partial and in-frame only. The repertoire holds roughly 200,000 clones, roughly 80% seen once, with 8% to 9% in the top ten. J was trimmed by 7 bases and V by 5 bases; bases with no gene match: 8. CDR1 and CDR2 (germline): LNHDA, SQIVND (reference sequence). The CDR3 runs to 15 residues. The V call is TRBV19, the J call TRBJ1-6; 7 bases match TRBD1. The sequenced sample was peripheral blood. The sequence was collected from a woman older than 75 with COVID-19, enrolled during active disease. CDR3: CASSPYRGMNSPLHF. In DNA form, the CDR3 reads TGTGCCAGTAGTCCCTACAGGGGAATGAATTCACCCCTCCACTTT.